These 23 T cell receptor beta chains were sequenced from one sample in a study of T cells expressing NK-cell markers. TCRdb derives one entry per CDR3 protein from the 5' RACE reads, leaving out DNA. The sample data list about 460,000 distinct CDR3 sequences. The sample consisted of blood T cells: a sorted CD56 or NKG2C T cell subset, CD4+ or CD8+ T cells, or bulk PBMC T cells (not recorded which). These receptors all come from a woman aged 50 to 60 in good health.

The chain is built from TRBV11-3 and TRBJ2-4; TCRdb outputs TRBD1, but without DNA this stays unchecked. CDR1 SGHNT and CDR2 YENEEA come from the germline V gene. This CDR3 spans 15 amino acids. The CDR3: CASSRQGRVKNIQYF.

The gene calls are TRBV9 and TRBJ2-1; TCRdb's D gene call, TRBD2, goes unchecked for lack of DNA. The CDR3 covers 18 residues. Germline V lookup: CDR1 SGDLS, CDR2 YYNGEE. CDR3 sequence reads: CASSVAMGLAGGPSEQFF.

The J gene is TRBJ2-5, the V gene TRBV7-7; TCRdb names TRBD1, which stays unverified in the absence of DNA. The germline CDR1 and CDR2 sequences are SSHAT and FNYEAQ (reference sequence). CDR3 length: 13 amino acids. CDR3 region: CAVGAKVQETQYF.

This chain links TRBV7-9 with TRBJ2-1. Germline V CDR1 and CDR2: SEHNR, FQNEAQ (reference sequence). This CDR3 is built from 12 residues. CDR3 amino acids: CASSLNQELLFF.

The chain links TRBV5-1 to TRBJ2-1; there is no DNA to check the TCRdb D call of TRBD1. The CDR3 runs 16 residues. CDR1 is SGHRS and CDR2 is YFSETQ in the germline V gene. Here the CDR3 reads CASSLIDRGRYNEQFF. The variable domain in full, with the rest retrieved from reference TRBV5-1 and TRBJ2-1, is KAGVTQTPRYLIKTRGQQVTLSCSPISGHRSVSWYQQTPGQGLQFLFEYFSETQRNKGNFPGRFSGRQFSNSRSEMNVSTLELGDSALYLCASSLIDRGRYNEQFFGPGTRLTVL.

V gene TRBV10-3 combines with J gene TRBJ2-1; the TCRdb call, TRBD2, lacks DNA for checking. Germline CDR1 and CDR2: ENHRY and SYGVKD. The CDR3 is 15 amino acids. Here the CDR3 reads CAISKGSGRGNEQFF.

The rearrangement joins TRBV5-1 to TRBJ1-1; TCRdb names TRBD1, which stays unverified in the absence of DNA. This CDR3 contains 13 residues. Per germline, CDR1 SGHRS and CDR2 YFSETQ. CDR3 in amino acids: CASSVGVQGEAFF.

The rearrangement uses TRBV12-3 or TRBV12-4 and TRBJ2-3. The CDR3 totals 15 residues. This CDR3 reads CASSMSFGYTDTQYF.

The J gene is TRBJ2-2, the V gene TRBV4-1. CDR1 is MGHRA, CDR2 YSYEKL, per germline. The CDR3 contains 12 residues. CDR3 region: CASRVPAGELFF.

J is TRBJ2-1 and V is TRBV10-1; TCRdb selects TRBD1, and the lack of DNA leaves this call unchecked. Germline lookup yields CDR1 WNHNN and CDR2 SYGVQD (reference sequence). This CDR3 is built from 15 residues. This CDR3 reads CASSAADRGGNEQFF.

This chain joins TRBV20-1 and TRBJ2-7; the D call of TRBD1 rests on TCRdb alone, since no DNA is present to check it. The CDR3 loop spans 13 amino acids. Germline V lookup: CDR1 DFQATT, CDR2 SNEGSKA (reference sequence). This CDR3 reads CSARDLQGYEQYF.

The chain employs TRBV12-5 and TRBJ1-2. The CDR3 loop spans 16 amino acids. Germline CDR1 reads LGHNT; CDR2 reads FRNRAP. CDR3 in amino acids: CASGFRWSGPRYGYTF. Full variable domain (rest looked up from reference TRBV12-5 and TRBJ1-2): DARVTQTPRHKVTEMGQEVTMRCQPILGHNTVFWYRQTMMQGLELLAYFRNRAPLDDSGMPKDRFSAEMPDATLATLKIQPSEPRDSAVYFCASGFRWSGPRYGYTFGSGTRLTVV.

This chain connects TRBV25-1 to TRBJ2-7; TCRdb lists TRBD2, though no DNA is available to test this call. The CDR3 totals 14 residues. Germline V gene sequence: CDR1 MGHDK, CDR2 SYGVNS. CDR3 residues: CASSTSGFPYEQYF.

The chain employs TRBV7-9 and TRBJ2-2; TCRdb picks TRBD1, but there is no DNA to check that call. Germline V lookup: CDR1 SEHNR, CDR2 FQNEAQ (reference sequence). The CDR3 totals 17 residues. The CDR3 spells CASSARFLGQGTGELFF.

The chain links TRBV20-1 to TRBJ2-1; without DNA, the TCRdb call of TRBD2 cannot be checked. Germline assignment: CDR1 DFQATT and CDR2 SNEGSKA (reference sequence). There are 11 residues in the CDR3. CDR3 protein: CSAGRFNEQFF.

This rearrangement joins TRBV10-2 to TRBJ2-1; absent DNA, TCRdb's TRBD2 call cannot be checked. Germline V lookup: CDR1 WSHSY, CDR2 SAAADI. The CDR3 spans 15 residues. The CDR3 region is CASRLAGTSYNEQFF.

The V call is TRBV12-3 or TRBV12-4, the J call TRBJ2-2. The CDR3 contains 13 residues. CDR3 protein: CASRPYRVGELFF.

The chain recombines TRBV5-1 with TRBJ1-1; the D call of TRBD1 rests on TCRdb alone, since no DNA is present to check it. CDR3 length: 16 residues. Per the germline V gene, CDR1 is SGHRS and CDR2 is YFSETQ. This chain's CDR3 is CASSLAFRGANTEAFF. The variable domain in full, completed from reference TRBV5-1 and TRBJ1-1, reads KAGVTQTPRYLIKTRGQQVTLSCSPISGHRSVSWYQQTPGQGLQFLFEYFSETQRNKGNFPGRFSGRQFSNSRSEMNVSTLELGDSALYLCASSLAFRGANTEAFFGQGTRLTVV.

The chain links TRBV20-1 to TRBJ2-1; TCRdb's assignment of TRBD2 cannot be checked, as there is no DNA. The CDR3 has 17 residues. CDR1 is DFQATT, CDR2 SNEGSKA, per germline (reference sequence). The chain's CDR3 is CSARPASLAGVSYEQYF.

This rearrangement joins TRBV4-1 to TRBJ1-3; as DNA is missing, the TRBD1 call by TCRdb cannot be tested. The CDR3 loop spans 16 amino acids. CDR1 is MGHRA, CDR2 YSYEKL, per germline. The CDR3 loop reads CASSQDRDNSGNTIYF.

This chain uses TRBV3-1 with TRBJ1-3. The CDR3 has 16 amino acids. Germline CDR1 is LGHDT and CDR2 is YNNKEL (reference sequence). CDR3 amino acids: CASSLHQNPSGNTIYF.

The V gene is TRBV4-1, the J gene TRBJ1-5. Germline V lookup: CDR1 MGHRA, CDR2 YSYEKL. The CDR3 has 15 amino acids. This chain's CDR3 is CASSQAMLGNQPQHF.

V usage is TRBV20-1 and J usage is TRBJ1-5; TCRdb designates TRBD1, a call that cannot be tested without DNA. CDR3 length: 13 residues. Germline V gene data show CDR1 as DFQATT and CDR2 as SNEGSKA (reference sequence). CDR3: CSLTTDSNQPQHF.